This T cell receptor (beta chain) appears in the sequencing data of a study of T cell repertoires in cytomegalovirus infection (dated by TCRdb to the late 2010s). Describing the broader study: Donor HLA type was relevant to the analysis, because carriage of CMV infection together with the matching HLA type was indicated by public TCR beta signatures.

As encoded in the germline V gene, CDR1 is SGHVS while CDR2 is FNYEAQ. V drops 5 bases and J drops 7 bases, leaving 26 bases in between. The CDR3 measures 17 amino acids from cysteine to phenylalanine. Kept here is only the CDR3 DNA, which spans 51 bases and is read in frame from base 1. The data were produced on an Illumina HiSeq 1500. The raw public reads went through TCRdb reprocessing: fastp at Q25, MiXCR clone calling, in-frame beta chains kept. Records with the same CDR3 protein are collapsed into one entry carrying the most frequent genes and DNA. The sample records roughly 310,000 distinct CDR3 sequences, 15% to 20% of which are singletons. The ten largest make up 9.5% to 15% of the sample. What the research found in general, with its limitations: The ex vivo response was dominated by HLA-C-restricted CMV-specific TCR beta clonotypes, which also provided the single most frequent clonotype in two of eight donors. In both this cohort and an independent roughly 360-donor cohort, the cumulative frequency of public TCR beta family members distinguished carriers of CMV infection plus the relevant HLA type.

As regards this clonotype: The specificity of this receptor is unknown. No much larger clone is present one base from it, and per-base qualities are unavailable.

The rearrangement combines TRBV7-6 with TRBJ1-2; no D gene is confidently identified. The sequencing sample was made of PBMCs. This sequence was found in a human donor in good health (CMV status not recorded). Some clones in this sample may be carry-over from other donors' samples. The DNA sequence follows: TGTGCCAGCAGCGCTACTTCTCCGGAGTATAATGGGGTTGGCTACACCTTC. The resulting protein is CASSATSPEYNGVGYTF.